The 21 T cell receptor beta chains below come from one sample, sequenced in a study of T cell responses to AZD1222 COVID-19 vaccine. The assay was immunoSEQ multiplex PCR, and TCRdb's table has in-frame clones only and misses some. The sample includes roughly 100,000 clones, over 70% of them seen just once. The material was peripheral blood, obtained on day 0 of AZD1222 vaccination. The receptors stem from an adult in good health.

The chain uses TRBV7-9 and TRBJ1-1; maybe TRBD1 (5 bases). CDR1 is SEHNR and CDR2 is FQNEAQ in the germline V gene (reference sequence). This CDR3 is built from 14 residues. V shed 2 bases and J shed 4 bases, with 11 bases lying between them. The CDR3 is CASSLIGTRTEAFF. The CDR3 coding sequence is TGTGCCAGCAGCTTAATTGGGACTCGCACTGAAGCTTTCTTT.

The rearrangement links TRBV5-1 to TRBJ2-2; a weak D match, TRBD1 (5 bases). V dropped 6 bases and J dropped 3 bases, with 9 bases sitting between them. This CDR3 is 13 amino acids long. Germline V gives CDR1 SGHRS, CDR2 YFSETQ. The CDR3 protein is CASTTDDTGELFF. CDR3 DNA: TGCGCCAGCACGACAGACGACACCGGGGAGCTGTTTTTT.

The CDR3 bases are TGTGCCAGCAGTTACGTCAGGGTCAATGAGCAGTTCTTC. As protein: CASSYVRVNEQFF. This chain uses TRBV6-2 or TRBV6-3 with TRBJ2-1; TRBD1 might be the D (5 bases). The CDR3 has 13 amino acids. Germline CDR1 MNHEY, CDR2 SVGEGT. The V gene lost 2 bases and the J gene lost 6 bases, with 8 bases spanning the gap.

The count of this clone is one. The gene calls are TRBV4-1 and TRBJ2-5, with 14 bases matching TRBD2. The CDR3 spans 17 residues. Germline V gene sequence: CDR1 MGHRA, CDR2 YSYEKL. V shed 1 base and J 5 bases; nucleotides not matched to a gene: 6. CDR3 protein: CASSQVVGLAGGETQYF. CDR3 in DNA: TGCGCCAGCAGCCAAGTTGTCGGACTAGCGGGAGGTGAGACCCAGTACTTC.

The chain carries TRBV5-1 and TRBJ2-3; a weak D match, TRBD2 (7 bases). Germline V gene sequence: CDR1 SGHRS, CDR2 YFSETQ. V lost 4 bases and J 3 bases, leaving 12 bases between the germline ends. The CDR3 has 14 residues. This CDR3 is CASSRGGATDTQYF. The CDR3 region has the DNA TGCGCCAGCAGCAGAGGGGGGGCAACAGATACGCAGTATTTT.

The count of this clone is one. The chain is built from TRBV15 and TRBJ2-7; 10 bases align to TRBD2. With 3 bases clipped from V and 4 bases from J, the junction kept 9 bases outside the gene matches. The CDR3 has 16 residues. Germline V gene sequence: CDR1 LNHNV, CDR2 YYDKDF (reference sequence). In DNA, the CDR3 is TGTGCCACCAGCAGGACTAGCGGGCTAAGCGGGTACGAGCAGTACTTC. The encoded protein is CATSRTSGLSGYEQYF.

The chain links TRBV3-1 (or the pseudogene TRBV3-2) to TRBJ1-6; possibly TRBD1 for D (5 bases). Between the trimmed V and J ends, which lost 1 base and 0 bases, there was a span of 10 bases. Germline V gene lookup returns CDR1 LGHDT and CDR2 YNNKEL (reference sequence). The CDR3 has 17 amino acids. As DNA, the CDR3 is TGTGCCAGCAGCCAAGCGGGACCGAGCTCCTATAATTCACCCCTCCACTTT. It yields the protein CASSQAGPSSYNSPLHF.

The rearrangement uses TRBV7-2 and TRBJ2-2; the D is unclear. This CDR3 contains 15 residues. CDR1 and CDR2 (germline): SGHTA, FQGNSA. V lost 1 base and J lost 5, with 11 bases in between. CDR3 bases: TGTGCCAGCAGCTTAGTGGCGTCCATTACCGGGGAGCTGTTTTTT. Its protein is CASSLVASITGELFF.

This clone was counted between two and nine times. The chain couples TRBV2 to TRBJ2-7; D is unresolved. Trimming took 6 bases from V and 6 from J, leaving 12 bases between them. The V gene's germline CDR1 is SNHLY and CDR2 FYNNEI. The CDR3 contains 12 residues. CDR3 loop: CASRSDRFEQYF. In DNA, the CDR3 is TGTGCCAGCAGATCCGATAGATTCGAGCAGTACTTC.

The genes are TRBV5-1 and TRBJ2-6, with D hard to call. The V end lost 2 bases, the J end lost 0 bases, and 15 bases lay between the germline ends. Germline CDR1 is SGHRS and CDR2 is YFSETQ. The length of the CDR3 is 18 residues. The CDR3 nucleotides are TGCGCCAGCAGCTTAAATGACCAGACCCTCTCTGGGGCCAACGTCCTGACTTTC. Protein: CASSLNDQTLSGANVLTF.

The chain uses TRBV5-4 and TRBJ2-2; D is possibly TRBD1 (6 bases). The CDR3 is 15 residues long. V lost 2 bases to trimming and J lost 5 bases, with 13 bases between them. Germline lookup yields CDR1 SGHNT and CDR2 YYREEE (reference sequence). The DNA for the CDR3 is TGTGCCAGCAGCTTCCCCAGGGGAAGGACCGGGGAGCTGTTTTTT. Amino acid sequence: CASSFPRGRTGELFF.

This chain links TRBV28 with TRBJ2-7, with D possibly matching TRBD2 (6 bases). Trimming removed 3 bases at V and 2 bases at J, with 26 bases between. Germline CDR1 is MDHEN and CDR2 is SYDVKM. CDR3 size: 19 residues. The CDR3 is CASSFFKVRLGGPTYEQYF. CDR3 DNA sequence: TGTGCCAGCAGTTTTTTCAAGGTTCGGCTCGGGGGTCCCACCTACGAGCAGTACTTC.

The CDR3, as DNA: TGTGCCAGCAGCTTATCCGGGACAGGGCTCGGGGAGCTGTTTTTT. This translates into CASSLSGTGLGELFF. The chain has TRBV7-2 and TRBJ2-2, with 9 bases lining up with TRBD1. Trimming cost V 2 bases and J 7 bases; bases outside gene matches: 5. Germline lookup yields CDR1 SGHTA and CDR2 FQGNSA. This CDR3 region has 15 residues.

V gene TRBV9 combines with J gene TRBJ1-2; 9 bases align to TRBD1. Germline CDR1 reads SGDLS; CDR2 reads YYNGEE. Germline trimming cut 0 bases from V and 4 bases from J; bases unmatched to any gene: 4. The CDR3 has 15 amino acids. In DNA, the CDR3 is TGTGCCAGCAGCGTAGGAGGGACAGGGTCCTATGGCTACACCTTC. This codes for CASSVGGTGSYGYTF.

The rearrangement links TRBV18 to TRBJ1-4; 9 nucleotides agree with TRBD1. Germline values: CDR1 KGHSH, CDR2 LQKENI. Trimming at V came to 2 bases and at J to 8 bases, leaving 6 bases not matched to a gene. This CDR3 spans 15 amino acids. Written as DNA, the CDR3 is TGTGCCAGCTCACCAGGGACAGGGTTTCGGGAAAAACTGTTTTTT. It codes for CASSPGTGFREKLFF.

This chain joins TRBV19 and TRBJ1-4; a weak D match, TRBD1 (5 bases). CDR3 length: 14 amino acids. The germline gives CDR1 LNHDA, CDR2 SQIVND (reference sequence). The V end was cut by 9 bases, the J end by 5 bases, with 16 bases between. The DNA for the CDR3 is TGTGCCAGCTCTTCCCGGGACGGAAATGAAAAACTGTTTTTT. The encoded protein is CASSSRDGNEKLFF.

The chain is built from TRBV24-1 and TRBJ2-3; maybe TRBD1 (5 bases). The V end was cut by 0 bases, the J end by 3 bases, with 12 bases between. Germline loops: CDR1 KGHDR, CDR2 SFDVKD. This CDR3 region has 16 residues. DNA for the CDR3: TGTGCCACCAGTGATTTGCGGCAGGGTATAACAGATACGCAGTATTTT. It translates to CATSDLRQGITDTQYF.

This sequence joins TRBV6-5 and TRBJ2-7, with 12 positions matching TRBD1. Germline lookup yields CDR1 MNHEY and CDR2 SVGAGI. The CDR3 has 14 residues. V trimming: 5 bases; J trimming: 9 bases; junction bases outside the gene matches: 8. CDR3 region: CASSRGQGAMMQYF. The CDR3 DNA sequence: TGTGCCAGCAGTAGGGGACAGGGGGCAATGATGCAGTACTTC.

This clone was seen once. The chain combines TRBV4-3 with TRBJ1-5, with no clear D. The CDR3 spans 13 residues. Germline CDR1 LGHNA, CDR2 YSLEER. Trimming stripped 0 bases from V and 5 bases from J, with 5 bases between. CDR3 sequence: CASSQDRHQPQHF. CDR3 bases: TGCGCCAGCAGCCAAGATCGGCATCAGCCCCAGCATTTT.

This chain links TRBV28 with TRBJ2-1; D remains unclear. Germline V gene sequence: CDR1 MDHEN, CDR2 SYDVKM. CDR3 length: 12 amino acids. The V gene lost 5 bases and the J gene lost 9 bases, with 11 bases spanning the gap. The CDR3 reads CASSTRPGEQFF. The CDR3 nucleotides are TGTGCCAGCAGTACCCGTCCCGGTGAGCAGTTCTTC.

The chain recombines TRBV5-4 with TRBJ2-4, with 8 bases lining up with TRBD2. Per germline, CDR1 SGHNT and CDR2 YYREEE (reference sequence). V trimming: 1 base; J trimming: 5 bases; junction bases outside the gene matches: 8. This CDR3 region has 16 residues. CDR3 DNA: TGTGCCAGCAGCTTGATAAGCGGGGGTGTGGAAAACATTCAGTACTTC. As protein: CASSLISGGVENIQYF.